This T cell receptor beta chain was profiled in a study of blood T cell repertoires in COVID-19. Study context: Collection of acute and convalescent COVID-19 samples took place in the United States, Italy and Spain. PBMCs, B-cell-depleted T cells, or T cells were the source of the cDNA or gDNA that made up the material.

Germline lookup yields CDR1 MNHEY and CDR2 SMNVEV (reference sequence). V was cut by 4 bases and J by 4 bases, with 8 bases left in between. This CDR3 is 13 amino acids long. In the original analysis: Counts of nucleated cells, estimated from reference gene primer amplification, were obtained. This table comes from immunoSEQ multiplex PCR, and its TCRdb copy is limited to in-frame clones, with some not included. V and J calls and clone size are as listed in that table; D and trimming were resolved from the DNA. Among hundreds of thousands of clones listed, about 86% were seen once. Material for sequencing was peripheral blood. This clonotype was obtained from a woman between 65 and 79 years old with COVID-19, enrolled during active disease. The chain recombines TRBV27 with TRBJ1-3; D ambiguous. The CDR3 loop is CASSSSEGNTIYF. In DNA, the CDR3 is TGTGCCAGCAGTTCCTCCGAGGGAAACACCATATATTTT.